Presented here are 13 T cell receptor beta chains from one specimen sequenced in a study of control samples from healthy donors and cancer patients. The protocol was immunoSEQ multiplex PCR, while the TCRdb copy is restricted to in-frame clones and leaves out a portion. The sample has about 150,000 clones, approximately 94% seen once. Input material: blood. These receptors were taken from a man aged 35 to 55 in good health.

The V gene is TRBV7-2, the J gene TRBJ1-1; D possibly corresponds to TRBD1 (5 bases). Trimming pared 1 base from V and 4 bases from J, leaving 13 bases between. The CDR3 contains 15 residues. CDR1 and CDR2 from the germline V gene are SGHTA and FQGNSA. The CDR3 protein is CASSLGPGTGTEAFF. The CDR3 DNA reads TGTGCCAGCAGCTTAGGACCAGGGACTGGCACTGAAGCTTTCTTT.

This chain connects TRBV18 to TRBJ1-4; D may be TRBD1 (5 bases). Trimming pared 6 bases from V and 3 bases from J, leaving 11 bases between. The CDR3 extends over 14 amino acids. In germline, CDR1 is KGHSH, CDR2 LQKENI. CDR3 residues: CASSLQEANEKLFF. The CDR3 coding sequence is TGTGCCAGCTCCCTACAGGAGGCTAATGAAAAACTGTTTTTT.

This clone is a singleton in its sample. The chain combines TRBV3-1 (or the pseudogene TRBV3-2) with TRBJ1-1; D is unresolved. CDR1 is LGHDT and CDR2 is YNNKEL in the germline V gene (reference sequence). The CDR3 has 12 residues. V was clipped by 4 bases and J by 1 base, with 4 bases between them. CDR3 DNA: TGTGCCAGCAGCCTGGAGAACACTGAAGCTTTCTTT. This encodes CASSLENTEAFF.

The chain links TRBV24-1 to TRBJ2-3; maybe TRBD1 (5 bases). The CDR3 is 16 residues long. Trimming pared 1 base from V and 4 bases from J, leaving 14 bases between. Germline V gene data show CDR1 as KGHDR and CDR2 as SFDVKD. The CDR3 DNA follows: TGTGCCACCAGTGATTTCGGGTGGCAGGGCCCAGATACGCAGTATTTT. Amino acids: CATSDFGWQGPDTQYF.

The CDR3 protein is CASTLTGLYNEQFF. CDR3 nucleotides: TGTGCCAGTACCCTGACTGGGCTTTACAATGAGCAGTTCTTC. This sequence joins TRBV19 and TRBJ2-1; no reliable D call. The germline V gene has CDR1 LNHDA and CDR2 SQIVND (reference sequence). Trimming removed 7 bases from V and 4 bases from J, with 14 bases in between. This CDR3 comprises 14 residues.

The rearrangement joins TRBV10-3 to TRBJ1-3, with no clear D. Per germline, CDR1 ENHRY and CDR2 SYGVKD. This CDR3 is 17 amino acids long. Trimming stripped 2 bases from V and 0 bases from J, with 14 bases between. The CDR3 coding sequence is TGTGCCATCAGTGAGAGGGAACCGGCCAGCTCTGGAAACACCATATATTTT. It encodes CAISEREPASSGNTIYF.

The genes are TRBV7-9 and TRBJ1-1; D is unresolved. The CDR3 has 15 residues. Germline CDR1 reads SEHNR; CDR2 reads FQNEAQ (reference sequence). V lost 5 bases and J lost 4, with 17 bases in between. This CDR3 is CASSPTFPPGTEAFF. Here the CDR3 DNA reads TGTGCCAGCAGCCCGACTTTTCCCCCGGGCACTGAAGCTTTCTTT.

The gene calls are TRBV2 and TRBJ1-2; D is uncertain. V was clipped by 6 bases and J by 2 bases, with 16 bases between them. The CDR3 spans 15 residues. Germline values: CDR1 SNHLY, CDR2 FYNNEI. The CDR3 is CASRATGRTNYGYTF. The CDR3 nucleotides read TGTGCCAGCAGGGCGACCGGACGGACCAACTATGGCTACACCTTC. Supplemented by reference TRBV2 and TRBJ1-2, the full variable domain reads EPEVTQTPSHQVTQMGQEVILRCVPISNHLYFYWYRQILGQKVEFLVSFYNNEISEKSEIFDDQFSVERPDGSNFTLKIRSTKLEDSAMYFCASRATGRTNYGYTFGSGTRLTVV.

The chain has TRBV18 and TRBJ2-2; D gene ambiguous. The CDR3 is made up of 15 amino acids. The germline gives CDR1 KGHSH, CDR2 LQKENI. V gave up 3 bases and J gave up 3 bases, with 11 bases separating them. CDR3 sequence reads: CASSPSIRHTGELFF. The CDR3 region has the DNA TGTGCCAGCTCACCTTCGATCAGGCACACCGGGGAGCTGTTTTTT.

The V gene is TRBV28, the J gene TRBJ2-1; no reliable D call. V gave up 3 bases and J gave up 8 bases, with 14 bases separating them. Germline CDR1 and CDR2: MDHEN and SYDVKM. The CDR3 is 14 residues long. CDR3 protein: CASSLVQDDDEQFF. In DNA, the CDR3 is TGTGCCAGCAGTTTGGTGCAGGACGACGATGAGCAGTTCTTC.

V and J are TRBV14 and TRBJ2-1; D perhaps matches TRBD1 (6 bases). The CDR3 sequence is 16 residues long. V gave up 2 bases and J gave up 6 bases, with 17 bases separating them. Germline loops: CDR1 SGHDN, CDR2 FVKESK. The CDR3, as DNA: TGTGCCAGCAGCCAATGGGTACAGGGTTTTAGCAATGAGCAGTTCTTC. Translation: CASSQWVQGFSNEQFF.

The V and J genes are TRBV6-5 and TRBJ1-1; 8 bases agree with TRBD1. CDR1 is MNHEY and CDR2 is SVGAGI in the germline V gene. Unmatched junction bases numbered 3, after V lost 6 bases and J lost 3 bases. The CDR3 loop spans 13 amino acids. CDR3 DNA: TGTGCCAGCAGGCCGGGACAGGACACTGAAGCTTTCTTT. This sequence encodes CASRPGQDTEAFF.

The rearrangement uses TRBV9 and TRBJ2-3; D perhaps matches TRBD2 (6 bases). Looked up from germline, CDR1 is SGDLS and CDR2 is YYNGEE. Trimming shortened V by 0 bases and J by 2 bases, and 10 bases separated the two germline ends. CDR3 size: 15 residues. The DNA of the CDR3 is TGTGCCAGCAGCGTAGGCGGGGATCACACAGATACGCAGTATTTT. Translation gives CASSVGGDHTDTQYF.